This TCR beta chain came from a study of shared clonotypes between healthy human individuals. As regards this clone: The antigen remains unidentified.

V was clipped by 1 base and J by 0 bases, with 6 bases between them. CDR3 length: 14 amino acids. Germline CDR1 reads KGHSH; CDR2 reads LQKENI. Study-level findings and limits: Naive subsets tended to show greater estimated richness than memory subsets. Among donors, sharing of clonotypes was expected to be affected by sequencing depth.

The authors ran the assay at deep level. Original processing methods: Quality scores were absent from the junction-only immunoSEQ sequences, so filtering differed. Data came from immunoSEQ multiplex PCR; TCRdb stores just in-frame clones and leaves some out. V and J calls plus clone size are reproduced from that table; the DNA served to infer D and trimming. Among some 2.1 million clones listed, roughly 94% were seen once. The sequencing input was naive CD4+ T cells sorted from blood. Specified subset: CD45RA+ positively selected. The chain combines TRBV18 with TRBJ1-2; no firm D call. This clonotype originated in a man in his late teens or twenties in good health. The CDR3 DNA sequence: TGTGCCAGCTCACCACTCCCGACTAACTATGGCTACACCTTC. Translated: CASSPLPTNYGYTF.